The T cell receptor beta chain under discussion was sequenced for a study of PD-1 blockade in classical Hodgkin lymphoma. This clone was recorded at least ten times. Brentuximab vedotin exposure varied, and every patient relapsed after autologous stem cell transplantation. Clones were read by immunoSEQ multiplex PCR, and TCRdb kept only the in-frame ones, dropping some. The repertoire includes 45,000 to 65,000 clones, 73% of them detected once, and approximately 15% sits in the top ten. CDR1 and CDR2 (germline): MNHEY, SVGAGI. Trimming cost V 5 bases and J 8 bases, with 15 bases left between them. The CDR3 contains 14 residues.

The TCR originated in a human donor with classical Hodgkin lymphoma. The sequenced sample was peripheral blood mononuclear cells (PBMCs), obtained before the second cycle of nivolumab. V and J are TRBV6-5 and TRBJ1-4; D unresolved. The CDR3 loop is CASSPLNSQEKLFF. The CDR3 nucleotides are TGTGCCAGCAGTCCTCTGAACAGTCAGGAAAAACTGTTTTTT.